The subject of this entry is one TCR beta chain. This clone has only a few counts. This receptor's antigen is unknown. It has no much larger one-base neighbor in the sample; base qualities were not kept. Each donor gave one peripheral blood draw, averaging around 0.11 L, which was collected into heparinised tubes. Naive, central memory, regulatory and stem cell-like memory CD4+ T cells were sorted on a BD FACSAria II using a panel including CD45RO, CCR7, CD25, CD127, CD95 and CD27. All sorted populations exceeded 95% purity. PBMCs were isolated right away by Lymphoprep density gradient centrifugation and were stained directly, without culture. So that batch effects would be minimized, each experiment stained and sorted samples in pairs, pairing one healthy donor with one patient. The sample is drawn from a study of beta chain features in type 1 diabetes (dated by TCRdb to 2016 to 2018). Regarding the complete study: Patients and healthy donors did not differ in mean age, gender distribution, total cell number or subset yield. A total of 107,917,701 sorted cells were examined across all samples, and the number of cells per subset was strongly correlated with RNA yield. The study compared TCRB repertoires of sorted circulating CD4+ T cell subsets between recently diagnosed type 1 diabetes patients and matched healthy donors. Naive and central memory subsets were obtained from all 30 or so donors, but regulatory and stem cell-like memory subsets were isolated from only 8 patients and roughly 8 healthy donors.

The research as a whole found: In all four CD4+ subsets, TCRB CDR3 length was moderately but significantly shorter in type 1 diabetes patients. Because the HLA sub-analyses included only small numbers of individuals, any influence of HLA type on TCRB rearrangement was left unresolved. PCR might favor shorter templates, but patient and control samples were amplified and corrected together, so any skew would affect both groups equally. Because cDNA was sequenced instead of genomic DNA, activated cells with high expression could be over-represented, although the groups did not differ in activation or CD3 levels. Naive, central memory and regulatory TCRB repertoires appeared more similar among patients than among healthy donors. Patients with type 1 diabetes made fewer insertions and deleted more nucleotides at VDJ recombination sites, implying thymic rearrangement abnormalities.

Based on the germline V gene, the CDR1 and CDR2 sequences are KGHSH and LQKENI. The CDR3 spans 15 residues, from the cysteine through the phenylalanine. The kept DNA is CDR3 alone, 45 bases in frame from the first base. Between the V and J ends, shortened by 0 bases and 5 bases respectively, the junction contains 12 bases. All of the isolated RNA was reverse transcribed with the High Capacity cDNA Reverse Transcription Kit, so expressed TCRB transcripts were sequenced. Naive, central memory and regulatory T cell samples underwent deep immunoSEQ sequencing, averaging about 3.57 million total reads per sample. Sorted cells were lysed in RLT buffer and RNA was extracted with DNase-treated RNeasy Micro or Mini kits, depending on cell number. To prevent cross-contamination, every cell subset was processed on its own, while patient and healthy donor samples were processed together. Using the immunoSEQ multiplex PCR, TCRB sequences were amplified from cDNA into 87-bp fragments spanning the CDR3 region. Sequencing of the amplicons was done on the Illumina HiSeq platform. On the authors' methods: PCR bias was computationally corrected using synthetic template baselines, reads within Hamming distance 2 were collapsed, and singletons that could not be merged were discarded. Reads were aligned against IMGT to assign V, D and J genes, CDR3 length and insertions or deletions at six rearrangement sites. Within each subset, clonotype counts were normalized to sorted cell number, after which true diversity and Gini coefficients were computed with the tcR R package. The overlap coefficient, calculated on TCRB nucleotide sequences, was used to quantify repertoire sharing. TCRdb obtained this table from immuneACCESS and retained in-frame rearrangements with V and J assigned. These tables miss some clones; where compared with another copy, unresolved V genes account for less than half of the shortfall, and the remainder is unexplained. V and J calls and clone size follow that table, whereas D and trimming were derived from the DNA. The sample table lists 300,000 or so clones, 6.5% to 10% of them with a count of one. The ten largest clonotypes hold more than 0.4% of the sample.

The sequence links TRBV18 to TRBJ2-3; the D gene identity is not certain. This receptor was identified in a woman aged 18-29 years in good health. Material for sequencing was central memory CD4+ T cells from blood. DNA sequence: TGTGCCAGCTCACCACCGTTGGGTGGTAAAGATACGCAGTATTTT. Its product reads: CASSPPLGGKDTQYF.